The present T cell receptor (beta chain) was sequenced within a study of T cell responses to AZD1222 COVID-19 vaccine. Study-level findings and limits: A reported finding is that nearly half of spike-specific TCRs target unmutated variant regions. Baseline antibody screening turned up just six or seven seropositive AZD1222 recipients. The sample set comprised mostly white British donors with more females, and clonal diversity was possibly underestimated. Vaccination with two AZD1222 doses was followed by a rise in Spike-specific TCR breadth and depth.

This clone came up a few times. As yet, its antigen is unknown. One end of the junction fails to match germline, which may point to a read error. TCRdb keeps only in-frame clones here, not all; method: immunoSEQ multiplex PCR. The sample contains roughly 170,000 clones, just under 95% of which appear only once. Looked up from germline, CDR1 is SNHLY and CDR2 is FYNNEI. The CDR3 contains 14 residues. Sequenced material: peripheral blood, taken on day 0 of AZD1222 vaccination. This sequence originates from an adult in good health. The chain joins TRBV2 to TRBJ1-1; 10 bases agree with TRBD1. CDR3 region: CCSSGLGQGQGAFF. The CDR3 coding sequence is TGCTGCAGCAGTGGGTTGGGACAGGGGCAGGGAGCTTTCTTT.